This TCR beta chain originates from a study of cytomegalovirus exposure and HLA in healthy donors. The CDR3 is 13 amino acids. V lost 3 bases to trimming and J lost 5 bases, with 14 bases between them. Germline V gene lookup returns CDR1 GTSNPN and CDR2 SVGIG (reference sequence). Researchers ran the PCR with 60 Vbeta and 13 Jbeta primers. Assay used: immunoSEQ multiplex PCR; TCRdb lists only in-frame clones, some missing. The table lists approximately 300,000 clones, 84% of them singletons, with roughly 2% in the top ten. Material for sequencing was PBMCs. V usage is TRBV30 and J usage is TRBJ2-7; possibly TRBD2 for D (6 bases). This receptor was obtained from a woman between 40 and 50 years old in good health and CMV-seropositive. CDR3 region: CAWRHPGGNEQYF. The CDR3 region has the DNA TGTGCCTGGAGGCATCCGGGCGGGAACGAGCAGTACTTC.